This T cell receptor (beta chain) appears in the sequencing data of a study of OX40 agonist ivuxolimab in advanced cancers. Background for the entire study: Ivuxolimab was an agonistic, fully human IgG2 monoclonal antibody directed against OX40 (CD134), a costimulatory receptor. Patients were allowed to have had prior anti-PD-1, anti-PD-L1 or anti-CTLA-4 therapy, and around two fifths of the dose-escalation patients had been treated with checkpoint inhibitors. In the dose-escalation cohort, 82.7% of patients were male, and the mean age was roughly 60 years, with a range of 23 to 79. Intravenous ivuxolimab was administered to patients every 2 weeks at six dose levels: 0.01, 0.1, 0.3, 1.5, 3 and 10 mg/kg. The purpose of peripheral TCRbeta sequencing was to test whether ivuxolimab changed TCR sequence diversity and led to clonal T-cell expansion. Partial responses were achieved by three dose-escalation patients, of whom one had hepatocellular carcinoma and two had cutaneous melanoma. The paper describes the monotherapy dose-escalation part (N of about 50 patients) of the phase I trial of ivuxolimab. Of the approximately 50 dose-escalation patients, hepatocellular carcinoma was present in approximately 20, melanoma in around 15, renal cell carcinoma in 9 and head and neck cancer in 9. General study outcomes and caveats: The antigen specificity of the peripheral T cells that underwent clonal expansion was not determined. In the 0.1-3.0 mg/kg groups, partial responders were among the patients with the lowest normalized peripheral clonal expansion, particularly in CD8+ T cells. After ivuxolimab, expanded clones were on average more numerous among CD8+ T cells than among CD4+ T cells. Low levels of normalized T-cell clonal expansion were also seen in some nonresponding patients. Clonal expansion of both CD4+ and CD8+ blood T cells was observed from baseline to week 6 at doses 0.1 to 3.0 mg/kg.

Patients with a history of autoimmune disease or receiving systemic immunosuppression were excluded from the trial. In every dose cohort, peripheral blood was drawn for TCR sequencing at baseline, cycle 4 day 1, and cycle 7 day 1. Samples were obtained from an open-label, multicenter, first-in-human phase I dose-escalation trial of ivuxolimab. Adults with locally advanced or metastatic melanoma, renal cell, hepatocellular, or head and neck squamous cell carcinoma were enrolled in the trial. Before TCR sequencing, CD4+ T cells and CD8+ T cells from peripheral blood were sorted into separate populations. As regards this clone: No antigen is known for it. Base-call qualities are not available, and no considerably larger clone is one nucleotide away.

Inclusive of the bounding cysteine and phenylalanine, the CDR3 is 12 residues long. Left in the record is the CDR3 DNA by itself, 36 bases read in frame from the first base. At the junction V is shortened by 2 bases and J by 2 bases, with 5 bases in between. The CDR1 and CDR2 encoded by the germline V gene (reference sequence) are GTSNPN and SVGIG. Genomic DNA was isolated from the sorted cells so that the TCRbeta CDR3 region could be sequenced. TCRbeta CDR3 regions were sequenced using the immunoSEQ Assay. TCRdb provides this immuneACCESS table in a form limited to in-frame rearrangements. Some clones are lacking; in checked studies, under half of them reflect an unresolved V gene, and why the rest are absent is not known. Here the sample has some 42,000 clones; about 79% occur a single time. Roughly 24% of the sample belongs to the ten largest clones.

Recombination connected TRBV30 to TRBJ2-3; the D gene lacks a confident call. This receptor was obtained from an adult with an advanced solid tumor such as melanoma, head and neck, liver or kidney cancer. The material was CD4+ or CD8+ T cells sorted from blood, obtained in a trial of the OX40 agonist ivuxolimab. The CDR3 region reads CAWSPTTDTQYF. The DNA sequence reads TGTGCCTGGAGTCCCACCACAGATACGCAGTATTTT.